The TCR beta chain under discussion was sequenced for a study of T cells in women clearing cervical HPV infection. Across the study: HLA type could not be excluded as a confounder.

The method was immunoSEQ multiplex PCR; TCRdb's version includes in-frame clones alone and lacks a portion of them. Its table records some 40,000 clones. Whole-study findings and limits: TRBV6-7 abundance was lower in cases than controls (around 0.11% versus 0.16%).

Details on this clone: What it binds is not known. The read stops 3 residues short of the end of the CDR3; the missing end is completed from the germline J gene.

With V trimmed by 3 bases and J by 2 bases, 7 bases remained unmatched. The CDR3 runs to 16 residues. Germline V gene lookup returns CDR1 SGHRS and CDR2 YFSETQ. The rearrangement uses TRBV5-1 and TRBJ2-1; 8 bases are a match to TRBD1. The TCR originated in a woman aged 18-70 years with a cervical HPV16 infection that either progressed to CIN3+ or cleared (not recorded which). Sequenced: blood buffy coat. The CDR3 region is CASSSTSTGAYNEQFF. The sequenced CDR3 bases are TGCGCCAGCAGCTCTACTTCGACAGGGGCCTACAATGAG.